Each of the 24 T cell receptor beta chains below was sequenced from the same sample in a study of identical twins (dated by TCRdb to about 2016). Libraries were prepared through 5' RACE. Sequencing took place on an Illumina HiSeq 2000. Using fastp at Q25 and MiXCR, TCRdb reprocessed the public reads and kept productive beta chains. Rows are combined by CDR3 protein, so each entry shows the most common genes and DNA. Here the sample has 1.5 million or so distinct CDR3 sequences; around 29% occur a single time. Over 0.25% of the sample lies in the top ten. The source material was cord blood. These receptors came from a newborn girl in good health.

The chain joins TRBV20-1 to TRBJ1-5; the match to TRBD1 covers 7 bases. CDR1 and CDR2 (germline): DFQATT, SNEGSKA (reference sequence). With V trimmed by 5 bases and J by 0 bases, 13 bases remained unmatched. The CDR3 is made up of 17 amino acids. CDR3 nucleotide sequence: TGCAGTGCTCGGGGGACAGCGCTTCCCTATAGCAATCAGCCCCAGCATTTT. Encoded protein: CSARGTALPYSNQPQHF.

The V and J genes are TRBV28 and TRBJ1-5; no firm D call. The CDR3 consists of 14 residues. Germline CDR1 reads MDHEN; CDR2 reads SYDVKM. V was pared by 4 bases and J by 1 base, with 8 bases between. The CDR3 sequence: CASSSSQSNQPQHF. The CDR3 DNA follows: TGTGCCAGCAGTTCATCCCAGAGCAATCAGCCCCAGCATTTT.

This clonotype was seen a handful of times. This chain uses TRBV20-1 with TRBJ2-7, with D perhaps TRBD1 or TRBD2 (5 bases each). The germline CDR1 and CDR2 sequences are DFQATT and SNEGSKA (reference sequence). V lost 3 bases and J 7 bases, leaving 13 bases between the germline ends. This CDR3 has 12 residues. The CDR3: CSASWGNSEQYF. DNA of the CDR3: TGCAGTGCTAGTTGGGGGAACTCTGAGCAGTACTTC.

This clonotype was seen only a few times. The gene calls are TRBV5-6 and TRBJ1-2, with D perhaps TRBD1 (5 bases). The germline V gene has CDR1 SGHDT and CDR2 YYEEEE. The V and J ends lost 3 bases and 2 bases respectively, with 14 bases between them. The CDR3 has 15 amino acids. The CDR3 here is CASSYRGAGNYGYTF. CDR3 DNA sequence: TGTGCCAGCAGCTATAGGGGTGCGGGGAACTATGGCTACACCTTC.

In regard to this clonotype: Just one base apart from a much larger clone, this may be a read error. This sequence joins TRBV10-3 and TRBJ1-2; TRBD1 is a possible D gene (6 bases). V lost 8 bases, J lost 7 bases, and 14 bases lay in between. The germline gives CDR1 ENHRY, CDR2 SYGVKD. The CDR3 runs 12 residues. Here the CDR3 DNA reads TGTGCCATCGGCAGACAGGACTGTGGCTACACCTTC. Translated, it gives CAIGRQDCGYTF.

J is TRBJ2-1 and V is TRBV7-9; tentatively, D is TRBD1 (6 bases). The end of the DNA fits TRBJ2-7 better, so the J call may be wrong. Germline V gene lookup returns CDR1 SEHNR and CDR2 FQNEAQ (reference sequence). CDR3 length: 17 amino acids. The CDR3 DNA follows: TGTGCCAGCAGCTCCCTTCTCCGCAGGGGCTCCTACAATGAGCAGTACTTC. Protein: CASSSLLRRGSYNEQYF.

Regarding this clonotype: At one boundary the junction diverges from the germline segment, which might be a read error. The rearrangement links TRBV27 to TRBJ2-1, with D perhaps being TRBD1 or TRBD2 (5 bases each). Germline V gene lookup returns CDR1 MNHEY and CDR2 SMNVEV (reference sequence). This CDR3 region has 13 residues. CDR3 in DNA: TGTGCCAGCAGCCCCGGGGCCTACAATGAGCGGTTCTTC. Encoded protein: CASSPGAYNERFF.

This clonotype was detected a few times. The chain employs TRBV20-1 and TRBJ2-7, with D unresolved. The CDR3 runs to 12 residues. Germline V lookup: CDR1 DFQATT, CDR2 SNEGSKA (reference sequence). The ends were cut back, 3 bases at V and 4 bases at J, with 10 bases in the middle. The CDR3 protein is CSASPERYEQYF. DNA for the CDR3: TGCAGTGCTAGCCCCGAACGGTACGAGCAGTACTTC.

This clonotype was recorded at least ten times. This chain connects TRBV6-1 to TRBJ1-1; D ambiguous. Between the trimmed V and J ends, which lost 4 bases and 0 bases, there was a span of 6 bases. CDR1 is MNHNS and CDR2 is SASEGT in the germline V gene. CDR3 length: 13 residues. Here the CDR3 DNA reads TGTGCCAGCAGTGGGCGGTTGAACACTGAAGCTTTCTTT. As protein: CASSGRLNTEAFF.

Turning to this clonotype: A read error may account for a junction end that differs from germline. The chain links TRBV6-1 to TRBJ1-1; perhaps TRBD1 as D (5 bases). Germline-derived CDR1 and CDR2 are MNHNS and SASEGT. This CDR3 comprises 16 residues. CDR3 sequence reads: CASSEVTRSGYTGAFF. CDR3 in DNA: TGTGCCAGCAGTGAAGTCACAAGGTCAGGGTACACTGGAGCTTTCTTT.

The genes are TRBV20-1 and TRBJ2-7; unclear D gene. V was pared by 2 bases and J by 1 base, with 9 bases between. Per germline, CDR1 DFQATT and CDR2 SNEGSKA (reference sequence). The CDR3 length is 13 residues. This CDR3 reads CSARRDLSYEQYF. CDR3 DNA: TGCAGTGCTAGACGTGACTTATCCTACGAGCAGTACTTC.

This clonotype appeared a single time. This chain connects TRBV4-1 to TRBJ1-2; TRBD1 agrees at 8 bases. Looked up from germline, CDR1 is MGHRA and CDR2 is YSYEKL. The CDR3 is made up of 15 amino acids. The V gene end was trimmed by 3 bases and the J gene end by 5 bases; junction bases not matched to a gene: 8. The CDR3 DNA sequence: TGCGCCAGCAGCCATTGGACAGGGCGGAGATATGGCTACACCTTC. Its protein is CASSHWTGRRYGYTF.

This chain connects TRBV27 to TRBJ2-7, with 8 positions matching TRBD1. This CDR3 contains 16 residues. V was clipped by 0 bases and J by 5 bases; unmatched bases: 9. CDR1 and CDR2 (germline): MNHEY, SMNVEV (reference sequence). The CDR3 DNA follows: TGTGCCAGCAGTTTATCGATGGTCGACAGGGGCCACGAGCAGTACTTC. It encodes CASSLSMVDRGHEQYF.

V and J are TRBV7-2 and TRBJ2-1, with 8 nucleotides matching TRBD1. CDR3 length: 16 residues. Germline loops: CDR1 SGHTA, CDR2 FQGNSA. V shed 5 bases and J 13 bases; nucleotides not matched to a gene: 19. The CDR3 DNA reads TGTGCCAGCAGCCCCCGGACAGGGCTCACCAAAAACATTCAGTTCTTC. Amino acids: CASSPRTGLTKNIQFF.

This clonotype was counted only a few times. V and J are TRBV6-2 or TRBV6-3 and TRBJ1-6; 9 nucleotides align to TRBD1. Germline loops: CDR1 MNHEY, CDR2 SVGEGT. The J segment lost 6 bases and the V segment lost 5 bases, leaving 8 bases of the junction unmatched. The CDR3 covers 16 residues. CDR3 sequence: CASSPLGQGINSPLHF. CDR3 sequence (DNA): TGTGCCAGCAGTCCCCTCGGACAGGGGATTAATTCACCCCTCCACTTT.

The table lists this clonotype with a few counts. The chain has TRBV7-2 and TRBJ1-5; possible D gene TRBD1, 6 bases. CDR1 and CDR2 from the germline V gene are SGHTA and FQGNSA. The CDR3 is made up of 15 amino acids. V was trimmed by 2 bases and J by 2 bases, leaving 10 bases between them. CDR3 bases: TGTGCCAGCAGCTTAAGTTCAGGGGGCAATCAGCCCCAGCATTTT. Its protein product is CASSLSSGGNQPQHF.

This clonotype was observed a few times. The chain employs TRBV23-1 and TRBJ1-2; the match to TRBD1 covers 8 bases. TRBV23-1 is flagged as an ORF with uncertain function. This CDR3 contains 17 residues. V was clipped by 0 bases and J by 5 bases; unmatched bases: 11. CDR3 nucleotide sequence: TGCGCCAGCAGTCAATCGAGGACAGGGCTACCACTATATGGCTACACCTTC. Its protein product is CASSQSRTGLPLYGYTF.

The chain joins TRBV6-1 to TRBJ2-4, with 7 bases lining up with TRBD1. With the DNA end fitting TRBJ2-7 better, the J assignment may be wrong. This CDR3 comprises 13 residues. Germline V lookup: CDR1 MNHNS, CDR2 SASEGT. This CDR3 is CASRPGTVYEQYF. CDR3 coding DNA: TGTGCCAGCCGCCCCGGGACAGTTTACGAGCAGTACTTC.

V gene TRBV11-1 combines with J gene TRBJ2-3, with 9 bases matching TRBD2. Germline-derived CDR1 and CDR2 are SGHAT and FQDESV (reference sequence). The CDR3 is 17 amino acids. With 5 bases clipped from V and 3 bases from J, the junction kept 12 bases outside the gene matches. CDR3: CASSDRRREGSTDTQYF. CDR3 in DNA: TGTGCCAGCAGCGACAGAAGGCGGGAGGGGAGTACAGATACGCAGTATTTT.

Remarks on this clonotype: Just one base apart from a much larger clone, this may be a read error. The J gene is TRBJ1-2, the V gene TRBV28, with 8 bases lining up with TRBD1. CDR1 is MDHEN and CDR2 is SYDVKM in the germline V gene. The CDR3 consists of 13 residues. V was clipped by 2 bases and J by 6 bases; unmatched bases: 2. The CDR3: CASSLPGGDGYTF. CDR3 coding DNA: TGTGCCAGCAGTTTACCAGGGGGCGATGGCTACACCTTC.

This clonotype was detected only a few times. The V and J genes are TRBV12-3 or TRBV12-4 and TRBJ2-7; maybe TRBD2 (7 bases). The CDR3 spans 14 residues. Deletions cut 8 bases from V and 3 bases from J, with 17 bases between. The chain's CDR3 is CASPRRGGIYEQYF. CDR3 DNA: TGTGCCAGCCCTAGGAGGGGGGGGATCTACGAGCAGTACTTC.

This clonotype was seen just once. The chain carries TRBV14 and TRBJ2-5, with 8 bases lining up with TRBD2. The CDR3 totals 15 residues. With V trimmed by 1 base and J by 2 bases, 3 bases remained unmatched. In germline, CDR1 is SGHDN, CDR2 FVKESK. The CDR3 coding sequence is TGTGCCAGCAGCCAAGGACAGCGGGAGCAAGAGACCCAGTACTTC. It translates to CASSQGQREQETQYF.

This clonotype was observed a few times. This chain connects TRBV3-1 to TRBJ1-4, with TRBD1 matching 8 bases. V gave up 4 bases and J gave up 1 base; unmatched junction bases: 11. The CDR3 runs 18 residues. Germline-derived CDR1 and CDR2 are LGHDT and YNNKEL (reference sequence). CDR3 nucleotide sequence: TGTGCCAGCAGCCTTCGGGGCAACAGGGGGTTAACTAATGAAAAACTGTTTTTT. Protein sequence: CASSLRGNRGLTNEKLFF.

The chain links TRBV11-2 to TRBJ1-2; 10 bases match TRBD1. CDR3 length equals 14 residues. V trimming: 8 bases; J trimming: 8 bases; junction bases outside the gene matches: 11. CDR1 SGHAT and CDR2 FQNNGV come from the germline V gene. This chain's CDR3 is CASRVSGTGAGYTF. The DNA of the CDR3 is TGTGCCAGCCGAGTATCCGGGACAGGGGCCGGCTACACCTTC.